These 25 T cell receptor beta chains came from one sample sequenced in a study of cytomegalovirus exposure and HLA in healthy donors. Use of 60 Vbeta and 13 Jbeta primers characterized the PCR. TCRdb's table, derived via immunoSEQ multiplex PCR, lists solely in-frame clones and lacks some. The sample consists of fewer than 45,000 clones, 76% of them appearing once. The sequenced sample was PBMCs. These receptors originate from a woman between 25 and 40 years old in good health and CMV-seropositive.

The chain combines TRBV4-2 with TRBJ1-6; TRBD1 is a possible D gene (6 bases). There are 15 residues in the CDR3. Trimming removed 3 bases from V and 7 bases from J, with 13 bases in between. The germline V gene encodes CDR1 LGHNA and CDR2 YNFKEQ. The CDR3: CASSQFRGGNSPLHF. Written as DNA, the CDR3 is TGTGCCAGCAGCCAGTTCAGGGGAGGGAATTCACCCCTCCACTTT.

The chain couples TRBV7-9 to TRBJ2-3; tentatively, D is TRBD2 (5 bases). The V gene's germline CDR1 is SEHNR and CDR2 FQNEAQ (reference sequence). Trimming took off 1 base at V and 2 bases at J, with 10 bases between the two ends. This CDR3 comprises 15 residues. The DNA of the CDR3 is TGTGCCAGCAGCTTAGTAGAGGGATACACAGATACGCAGTATTTT. This codes for CASSLVEGYTDTQYF. Combining the CDR3 with reference TRBV7-9 and TRBJ2-3 gives the whole variable domain DTGVSQNPRHKITKRGQNVTFRCDPISEHNRLYWYRQTLGQGPEFLTYFQNEAQLEKSRLLSDRFSAERPKGSFSTLEIQRTEQGDSAMYLCASSLVEGYTDTQYFGPGTRLTVL.

The chain employs TRBV21-1 and TRBJ2-7; TRBD2, the D gene given by the table, was not confirmed from the DNA. TRBV21-1 is described as a pseudogene. The CDR3 is 15 residues long. The CDR3 DNA reads as TGTGCCAGCAGCAAAGCGGCTAGCGGGGACTACGAGCAGTACTTC. This codes for CASSKAASGDYEQYF.

The chain carries TRBV14 and TRBJ1-2, with D perhaps matching TRBD1 (6 bases). Germline V gene sequence: CDR1 SGHDN, CDR2 FVKESK. Trimming left V 0 bases short and J 4 bases short, with 9 bases between. The CDR3 runs 14 residues. The CDR3, as DNA: TGTGCCAGCAGCCAAGATCCGACAGGCTATGGCTACACCTTC. Translating it yields CASSQDPTGYGYTF. Supplemented by reference TRBV14 and TRBJ1-2, the full variable domain reads EAGVTQFPSHSVIEKGQTVTLRCDPISGHDNLYWYRRVMGKEIKFLLHFVKESKQDESGMPNNRFLAERTGGTYSTLKVQPAELEDSGVYFCASSQDPTGYGYTFGSGTRLTVV.

This clone is termed medium-sized. The J gene is TRBJ2-7, the V gene TRBV6-5; 7 nucleotides agree with TRBD1. There are 15 residues in the CDR3. The germline V gene has CDR1 MNHEY and CDR2 SVGAGI. The junction had 8 bases not matched to a gene; V was cut back by 2 bases and J by 4 bases. CDR3 sequence: CASSYTQTGVYEQYF. The CDR3 nucleotides read TGTGCCAGCAGTTACACACAAACAGGGGTTTACGAGCAGTACTTC.

This clone was observed a handful of times. The chain uses TRBV29-1 and TRBJ2-5; 9 bases map to TRBD1. The trim removed 1 base at V and 5 bases at J, leaving 17 bases unmatched. Per germline, CDR1 SQVTM and CDR2 ANQGSEA. This CDR3 spans 18 amino acids. DNA for the CDR3: TGCAGCGTTGAAGGGGCGGGACAGGGTTTTTTGAAGCTCGAGACCCAGTACTTC. Its protein is CSVEGAGQGFLKLETQYF.

The rearrangement joins TRBV5-1 to TRBJ2-7; D is possibly TRBD2 (6 bases). Germline CDR1 is SGHRS and CDR2 is YFSETQ. CDR3 length: 19 residues. Trimming left V 0 bases short and J 1 base short, with 23 bases between. The CDR3 coding sequence is TGCGCCAGCAGCTTGGCCGGGGTTGGGCAGCGGGCTAGGTCCTACGAGCAGTACTTC. Encoded protein: CASSLAGVGQRARSYEQYF.

This clone was observed a handful of times. The chain uses TRBV19 and TRBJ1-5; 7 nucleotides line up with TRBD1. CDR1 and CDR2 (germline): LNHDA, SQIVND (reference sequence). The CDR3 runs 16 residues. J lost 2 bases, V lost 4 bases, and 8 bases had no gene match. CDR3 coding DNA: TGTGCCAGTAGTAGGGGACAGACCGGGGGCAATCAGCCCCAGCATTTT. Its translation: CASSRGQTGGNQPQHF.

This clone was seen once. The rearrangement uses TRBV18 and TRBJ1-2; 8 nucleotides match TRBD1. V dropped 3 bases and J dropped 4; count of bases not matched to a gene: 10. CDR3 length equals 16 residues. Looked up from germline, CDR1 is KGHSH and CDR2 is LQKENI. The CDR3 DNA reads as TGTGCCAGCTCACCGAGCCTGACAGGGGACCTCTATGGCTACACCTTC. Amino acids: CASSPSLTGDLYGYTF. Full variable domain (missing parts from reference TRBV18 and TRBJ1-2): NAGVMQNPRHLVRRRGQEARLRCSPMKGHSHVYWYRQLPEEGLKFMVYLQKENIIDESGMPKERFSAEFPKEGPSILRIQQVVRGDSAAYFCASSPSLTGDLYGYTFGSGTRLTVV.

The chain employs TRBV12-5 and TRBJ1-3; no clear D. From germline, CDR1 is LGHNT and CDR2 FRNRAP. The CDR3 has 14 amino acids. Trimming took off 3 bases at V and 1 base at J, with 7 bases between the two ends. In nucleotides, the CDR3 is TGTGCTAGTGGTTTAGGAGATTCTGGAAACACCATATATTTT. It encodes CASGLGDSGNTIYF.

The chain joins TRBV18 to TRBJ2-7; 14 bases agree with TRBD2. V lost 2 bases to trimming and J lost 7 bases; unmatched junction nucleotides: 7. The CDR3 extends over 16 amino acids. Per the germline V gene, CDR1 is KGHSH and CDR2 is LQKENI. CDR3 residues: CASSPGPGLAGEEQYF. DNA for the CDR3: TGTGCCAGCTCACCAGGACCGGGACTAGCGGGAGAGGAGCAGTACTTC.

This clone was counted only a few times. This chain joins TRBV28 and TRBJ1-3; 9 bases are a match to TRBD1. Germline CDR1 is MDHEN and CDR2 is SYDVKM. The CDR3 runs 14 residues. Germline trimming cut 4 bases from V and 7 bases from J; bases unmatched to any gene: 5. The CDR3 DNA is TGTGCCAGCAGTTCCGGGACAGGGCCCAACACCATATATTTT. Translating gives CASSSGTGPNTIYF. The full variable domain, in which reference TRBV28 and TRBJ1-3 provide the parts outside the CDR3, is DVKVTQSSRYLVKRTGEKVFLECVQDMDHENMFWYRQDPGLGLRLIYFSYDVKMKEKGDIPEGYSVSREKKERFSLILESASTNQTSMYLCASSSGTGPNTIYFGEGSWLTVV.

The CDR3 is CASSPFWGDKNIQYF. CDR3 sequence (DNA): TGTGCCAGCAGCCCCTTCTGGGGAGACAAAAACATTCAGTACTTC. V usage is TRBV14 and J usage is TRBJ2-4; D is perhaps TRBD2 (5 bases). The V end lost 4 bases, the J end lost 3 bases, and 13 bases lay between the germline ends. The V gene's germline CDR1 is SGHDN and CDR2 FVKESK. This CDR3 has 15 residues.

This clone appeared a single time. CDR3 DNA: TGTGCCAGCAGCCAAGATTGGGCTAGCGGAGGGTACAATGAGCAGTTCTTC. This translates into CASSQDWASGGYNEQFF. The chain uses TRBV4-2 and TRBJ2-1; 7 bases match TRBD2. This CDR3 is 17 amino acids long. The trim removed 0 bases at V and 4 bases at J, leaving 9 bases unmatched. CDR1 is LGHNA and CDR2 is YNFKEQ in the germline V gene.

This rearrangement joins TRBV5-1 to TRBJ2-7, with a tentative D call TRBD1 (5 bases). CDR1 and CDR2 from the germline V gene are SGHRS and YFSETQ. CDR3 length equals 14 residues. Trimming pared 2 bases from V and 4 bases from J, leaving 13 bases between. The CDR3: CASSFRDSTYEQYF. In DNA form, the CDR3 reads TGCGCCAGCAGCTTCCGAGACAGTACATACGAGCAGTACTTC.

The V gene is TRBV28, the J gene TRBJ1-4; D gene uncertain. Germline values: CDR1 MDHEN, CDR2 SYDVKM. CDR3 length: 12 residues. Trimming removed 7 bases from V and 8 bases from J, with 11 bases in between. The chain's CDR3 is CASNSGREKLFF. The CDR3 coding sequence is TGTGCCAGCAATTCTGGGAGGGAAAAACTGTTTTTT.

As DNA, the CDR3 is TGCGCCAGCAGTCGTAATACAGGGGGCGCGTTCGGGGAGCTGTTTTTT. Its translation: CASSRNTGGAFGELFF. The rearrangement joins TRBV23-1 to TRBJ2-2, with TRBD1 identical over 9 bases. Being an ORF, TRBV23-1 has a function that is uncertain. The CDR3 runs 16 residues. V was pared by 4 bases and J by 7 bases, with 10 bases of the junction left unmatched.

V usage is TRBV19 and J usage is TRBJ2-5; possible D gene TRBD2, 6 bases. The J call is uncertain, as TRBJ2-7 better fits the DNA end. Germline CDR1 is LNHDA and CDR2 is SQIVND (reference sequence). The CDR3 runs to 13 residues. The CDR3 sequence: CASSIGRELEQYF. The CDR3 DNA reads as TGTGCCAGTAGTATCGGGAGAGAACTCGAGCAGTACTTC.

This clone was counted only a few times. J is TRBJ2-6 and V is TRBV15; a possible D gene is TRBD1 (5 bases). CDR1 and CDR2 (germline): LNHNV, YYDKDF (reference sequence). The ends were cut back, 4 bases at V and 4 bases at J, with 11 bases in the middle. This CDR3 contains 15 residues. The DNA for the CDR3 is TGTGCCACCAGCAACCAGGGTGCCGGGGCCAACGTCCTGACTTTC. Translated: CATSNQGAGANVLTF.

V is TRBV7-3 and J is TRBJ2-1, with D maybe TRBD2 (5 bases). The V end lost 3 bases, the J end lost 8 bases, and 11 bases lay between the germline ends. Germline V lookup: CDR1 SGHTA, CDR2 FQGTGA. The CDR3 consists of 13 residues. In nucleotides, the CDR3 is TGTGCCAGCAGCTTCGTGGCGAGGGATGAGCAGTTCTTC. As protein: CASSFVARDEQFF. Full variable domain (missing parts from reference TRBV7-3 and TRBJ2-1): GAGVSQTPSNKVTEKGKYVELRCDPISGHTALYWYRQSLGQGPEFLIYFQGTGAADDSGLPNDRFFAVRPEGSVSTLKIQRTERGDSAVYLCASSFVARDEQFFGPGTRLTVL.

This chain links TRBV2 with TRBJ1-2; D is uncertain. The V end was cut by 6 bases, the J end by 4 bases, with 12 bases between. This CDR3 contains 13 residues. Germline lookup yields CDR1 SNHLY and CDR2 FYNNEI. For the CDR3, the DNA is TGTGCCAGCAGAACAGACGGACTCTATGGCTACACCTTC. This encodes CASRTDGLYGYTF. The full variable domain, with the rest looked up from reference TRBV2 and TRBJ1-2, is EPEVTQTPSHQVTQMGQEVILRCVPISNHLYFYWYRQILGQKVEFLVSFYNNEISEKSEIFDDQFSVERPDGSNFTLKIRSTKLEDSAMYFCASRTDGLYGYTFGSGTRLTVV.

The chain links TRBV5-1 to TRBJ2-1, with 13 positions matching TRBD2. The CDR3 length is 18 residues. V was pared by 2 bases and J by 0 bases, with 5 bases of the junction left unmatched. Per the germline V gene, CDR1 is SGHRS and CDR2 is YFSETQ. The CDR3 DNA sequence: TGCGCCAGCAGCTTTACTAGCGGGGGGGCCAGCTCCTACAATGAGCAGTTCTTC. Translation gives CASSFTSGGASSYNEQFF.

The chain combines TRBV5-8 with TRBJ1-1; TRBD1 is a possible D gene (5 bases). Trimming left V 4 bases short and J 8 bases short, with 21 bases between. This CDR3 contains 15 residues. Germline CDR1 reads SGHTS; CDR2 reads YDEGEE. The CDR3 reads CASSAGGEGSREAFF. The CDR3 DNA reads as TGTGCCAGCAGCGCCGGGGGTGAGGGCTCTCGAGAAGCTTTCTTT.

CDR3 nucleotide sequence: TGTGCCAGCAGTGAGTCGGGATCGGGCTATGGCTACACCTTC. It specifies CASSESGSGYGYTF. This sequence joins TRBV6-1 and TRBJ1-2, with D unclear. V lost 3 bases to trimming and J lost 4 bases, with 12 bases between them. In germline, CDR1 is MNHNS, CDR2 SASEGT. CDR3 length: 14 residues.

This clone has only one observation. This rearrangement joins TRBV7-9 to TRBJ2-7, with a possible D match to TRBD1 (6 bases). CDR1 is SEHNR and CDR2 is FQNEAQ in the germline V gene (reference sequence). The CDR3 is made up of 14 amino acids. V lost 5 bases and J lost 2, with 13 bases in between. The CDR3 spells CASSPSGQPYEQYF. CDR3 DNA sequence: TGTGCCAGCAGCCCCTCAGGACAGCCCTACGAGCAGTACTTC.